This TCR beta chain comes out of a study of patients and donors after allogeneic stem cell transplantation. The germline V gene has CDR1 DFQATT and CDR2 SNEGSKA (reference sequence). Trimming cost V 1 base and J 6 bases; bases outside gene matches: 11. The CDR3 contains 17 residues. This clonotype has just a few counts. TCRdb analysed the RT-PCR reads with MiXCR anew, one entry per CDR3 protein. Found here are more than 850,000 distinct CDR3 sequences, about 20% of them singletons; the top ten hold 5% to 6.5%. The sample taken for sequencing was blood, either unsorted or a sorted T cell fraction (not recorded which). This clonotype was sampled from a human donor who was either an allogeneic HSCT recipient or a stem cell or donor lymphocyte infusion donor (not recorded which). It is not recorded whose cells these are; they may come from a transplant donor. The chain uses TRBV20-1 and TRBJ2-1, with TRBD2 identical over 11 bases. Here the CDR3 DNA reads TGCAGTGCTAGAGTCCCTAGCGGGGGGCCAGCCATCAATGAGCAGTTCTTC. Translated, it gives CSARVPSGGPAINEQFF.